The TCR beta chain described here comes from a study of cytomegalovirus exposure and HLA in healthy donors. General study findings and limits: HLA alleles showed associations with around 15,000 TCR beta sequences in a later analysis, at a 0.05 false discovery rate. As immune exposure information, only CMV serostatus was available.

On this clone itself: Its antigen is currently unknown. Germline is not matched at one junction end, which may reflect a read error. Different DNA sequences within this sample yield the same CDR3.

The CDR3 is 16 amino acids. Looked up from germline, CDR1 is ENHRY and CDR2 is SYGVKD. It was with 60 Vbeta and 13 Jbeta primers that the PCR ran. The method was immunoSEQ multiplex PCR; TCRdb's version includes in-frame clones alone and lacks a portion of them. The profile covers about 190,000 clones, with about 87% appearing a single time and roughly 1.3% taken by the ten largest. The specimen was PBMCs. J is TRBJ1-1 and V is TRBV10-3, with TRBD1 matching 9 bases. The sequence was collected from a man aged 25 to 40 in good health and CMV-seronegative. The CDR3 region has the DNA TGTGCCATCACCGCAACCGGGACAGGGAAGAACACTGAAGCCTTCTTT. This gives the protein CAITATGTGKNTEAFF.